The 29 T cell receptor beta chains below come from one sample, sequenced in a study of shared clonotypes between healthy human individuals. Assay: immunoSEQ multiplex PCR; the TCRdb copy retains only in-frame clones and omits some. The profile shows a few million clones, 90% to 96% of them singletons. The sample comprised naive CD4+ T cells sorted from blood. Sample subset: CD45RA+ positively selected. These receptors were taken from a man aged 18 to 29 in good health.

V and J are TRBV7-9 and TRBJ1-4; 7 bases fit TRBD1. Per germline, CDR1 SEHNR and CDR2 FQNEAQ (reference sequence). V gave up 4 bases and J gave up 8 bases; unmatched junction bases: 10. The CDR3 contains 15 residues. In DNA form, the CDR3 reads TGTGCCAGCAGCTCACTCGACAGGGTGGACGAAAAACTGTTTTTT. Protein product: CASSSLDRVDEKLFF.

As to this clone: One junction end does not reproduce the germline sequence, and a read error may be involved. The V gene is TRBV5-1, the J gene TRBJ2-7; 10 nucleotides align to TRBD1. The CDR3 extends over 14 amino acids. Per the germline V gene, CDR1 is SGHRS and CDR2 is YFSETQ. The DNA of the CDR3 is TGCGCCAGCAGCGACCGGGACAGGGGTCATCGGGAGTCCTTC. Translating gives CASSDRDRGHRESF. Full variable domain (missing parts from reference TRBV5-1 and TRBJ2-7): KAGVTQTPRYLIKTRGQQVTLSCSPISGHRSVSWYQQTPGQGLQFLFEYFSETQRNKGNFPGRFSGRQFSNSRSEMNVSTLELGDSALYLCASSDRDRGHRESFGPGTRLTVT.

The V gene is TRBV2, the J gene TRBJ2-1, with 10 bases fitting TRBD2. The CDR3 totals 15 residues. V lost 6 bases to trimming and J lost 0 bases; unmatched junction nucleotides: 2. Per the germline V gene, CDR1 is SNHLY and CDR2 is FYNNEI. CDR3 sequence reads: CASRSSGSSYNEQFF. DNA of the CDR3: TGTGCCAGCAGGTCTAGCGGGAGCTCCTACAATGAGCAGTTCTTC.

This rearrangement joins TRBV4-1 to TRBJ2-1; 13 nucleotides agree with TRBD2. The CDR3 spans 17 residues. CDR1 MGHRA and CDR2 YSYEKL come from the germline V gene. V lost 3 bases to trimming and J lost 7 bases; unmatched junction nucleotides: 9. Written as DNA, the CDR3 is TGCGCCAGCAGCCAGGCGGTACTAGCGGGGGGGCAGAATGAGCAGTTCTTC. Translated: CASSQAVLAGGQNEQFF.

This chain uses TRBV5-5 with TRBJ1-6, with TRBD1 as a possible D gene (6 bases). Germline loops: CDR1 SGHKS, CDR2 YYEKEE (reference sequence). V was pared by 3 bases and J by 9 bases, with 13 bases between. This CDR3 region has 14 residues. CDR3 protein: CASSWGAQGSPLHF. In nucleotides, the CDR3 is TGTGCCAGCAGCTGGGGGGCCCAGGGTTCACCCCTCCACTTT.

On this clone itself: Other nucleotide sequences from this sample produce the same CDR3. The V and J genes are TRBV6-1 and TRBJ2-7; 10 bases map to TRBD2. There are 15 residues in the CDR3. V was pared by 4 bases and J by 0 bases, with 3 bases of the junction left unmatched. Looked up from germline, CDR1 is MNHNS and CDR2 is SASEGT. The chain's CDR3 is CASSVTSGNSYEQYF. CDR3 nucleotides: TGTGCCAGCAGTGTTACTAGCGGGAACTCCTACGAGCAGTACTTC.

In its sample, this clone was seen once. The chain couples TRBV29-1 to TRBJ1-3, with D hard to call. Trimming pared 5 bases from V and 0 bases from J, leaving 17 bases between. The CDR3 has 16 residues. The V gene's germline CDR1 is SQVTM and CDR2 ANQGSEA. The CDR3 loop is CSVWSEGVSSGNTIYF. Written as DNA, the CDR3 is TGCAGCGTTTGGTCGGAGGGTGTAAGCTCTGGAAACACCATATATTTT.

The chain recombines TRBV9 with TRBJ2-5; 7 nucleotides align to TRBD1. Germline V gene data show CDR1 as SGDLS and CDR2 as YYNGEE. V gave up 2 bases and J gave up 4 bases; unmatched junction bases: 5. This CDR3 is 14 amino acids long. CDR3 nucleotides: TGTGCCAGCAGCGTTGAGGGGGCACGAGAGACCCAGTACTTC. Encoded protein: CASSVEGARETQYF.

About this clone itself: This CDR3 is also generated by other DNA sequences in the sample. The gene calls are TRBV5-1 and TRBJ2-7; D is possibly TRBD2 (6 bases). The CDR3 has 12 residues. CDR1 is SGHRS, CDR2 YFSETQ, per germline. With 7 bases removed from V and 3 bases from J, the gap between germline ends came to 11 bases. For the CDR3, the DNA is TGCGCCAGCGGGCAGGGAGGCTACGAGCAGTACTTC. It yields the protein CASGQGGYEQYF.

The chain has TRBV30 and TRBJ2-7, with 8 bases lining up with TRBD1. Germline CDR1 is GTSNPN and CDR2 is SVGIG (reference sequence). CDR3 length: 14 amino acids. With 6 bases clipped from V and 4 bases from J, the junction kept 11 bases outside the gene matches. CDR3 loop: CACSPRGLLYEQYF. The CDR3 DNA follows: TGTGCCTGTAGCCCCAGGGGGCTATTATACGAGCAGTACTTC. The variable domain in full, completed from reference TRBV30 and TRBJ2-7, reads SQTIHQWPATLVQPVGSPLSLECTVEGTSNPNLYWYRQAAGRGLQLLFYSVGIGQISSEVPQNLSASRPQDRQFILSSKKLLLSDSGFYLCACSPRGLLYEQYFGPGTRLTVT.

This rearrangement joins TRBV7-9 to TRBJ2-3; D is perhaps TRBD2 (5 bases). This CDR3 comprises 14 residues. Germline CDR1 is SEHNR and CDR2 is FQNEAQ (reference sequence). Trimming took off 5 bases at V and 2 bases at J, with 11 bases between the two ends. The CDR3 sequence is CASSLWEITDTQYF. In DNA form, the CDR3 reads TGTGCCAGCAGCCTATGGGAGATCACAGATACGCAGTATTTT.

Note on this clone: Given the absence of the conserved phenylalanine or tryptophan at the CDR3 end, a read error is likely. No DNA is shown, since the ends of the CDR3 on it are uncertain; the CDR3 is the one TCRdb lists. CDR3 in amino acids: CASSAGDL. This chain connects TRBV6-1 to TRBJ2-3. CDR1 MNHNS and CDR2 SASEGT come from the germline V gene. The CDR3 comprises 8 residues, both ends counted.

The CDR3 is CAISESSSGSTGELFF. The CDR3 coding sequence is TGTGCCATCAGTGAGTCGTCGAGCGGGAGCACCGGGGAGCTGTTTTTT. This sequence joins TRBV10-3 and TRBJ2-2, with 8 bases that match TRBD2. V dropped 0 bases and J dropped 4; count of bases not matched to a gene: 4. There are 16 residues in the CDR3. CDR1 and CDR2 (germline): ENHRY, SYGVKD.

The chain employs TRBV6-6 and TRBJ1-2; D gene uncertain. The V gene's germline CDR1 is MNHNY and CDR2 SVGAGI (reference sequence). This CDR3 contains 15 residues. The V and J ends lost 2 bases and 8 bases respectively, with 18 bases between them. This chain's CDR3 is CASSYPETGQMGYTF. The CDR3 DNA is TGTGCCAGCAGTTACCCCGAGACCGGGCAGATGGGCTACACCTTC.

Note on this clone: In the same sample, other DNA sequences code for this CDR3. The chain links TRBV28 to TRBJ1-2, with D possibly matching TRBD1 (5 bases). The V and J ends lost 3 bases and 4 bases respectively, with 6 bases between them. There are 12 residues in the CDR3. Germline V gene sequence: CDR1 MDHEN, CDR2 SYDVKM. The CDR3 sequence is CASSFQGYGYTF. CDR3 in DNA: TGTGCCAGCAGTTTCCAGGGCTATGGCTACACCTTC.

The chain joins TRBV11-2 to TRBJ1-2; 10 nucleotides line up with TRBD1. With V trimmed by 3 bases and J by 6 bases, 10 bases remained unmatched. This CDR3 is 16 amino acids long. Germline lookup yields CDR1 SGHAT and CDR2 FQNNGV. The CDR3 nucleotides are TGTGCCAGCAGCTTTGCATCCGGGACAGGGGAGAATGGCTACACCTTC. This gives the protein CASSFASGTGENGYTF.

The V call is TRBV6-1, the J call TRBJ1-1, with D tentatively TRBD1 (6 bases). The CDR3 covers 15 residues. The ends were cut back, 5 bases at V and 0 bases at J, with 13 bases in the middle. Germline CDR1 MNHNS, CDR2 SASEGT. Written as DNA, the CDR3 is TGTGCCAGCAGTCGGGGGCTTTCATTGAACACTGAAGCTTTCTTT. Translated, it gives CASSRGLSLNTEAFF.

The chain's CDR3 is CASSSRRRDHTIYF. For the CDR3, the DNA is TGTGCCAGTAGTTCCCGACGGAGGGATCACACCATATATTTT. The V and J genes are TRBV19 and TRBJ1-3; D call uncertain. The CDR3 sequence is 14 residues long. Deletions cut 5 bases from V and 8 bases from J, with 16 bases between. Germline V gene lookup returns CDR1 LNHDA and CDR2 SQIVND (reference sequence).

The gene calls are TRBV11-3 and TRBJ2-2; 7 bases match TRBD2. This CDR3 is 16 amino acids long. J was trimmed by 4 bases and V by 5 bases; bases with no gene match: 10. Germline CDR1 and CDR2: SGHNT and YENEEA. CDR3 loop: CASSEAGREGTGELFF. In DNA form, the CDR3 reads TGTGCCAGCAGCGAAGCGGGGAGGGAGGGCACCGGGGAGCTGTTTTTT.

The rearrangement links TRBV5-1 to TRBJ2-7; 9 nucleotides match TRBD1. V lost 1 base, J lost 3 bases, and 8 bases stayed unmatched. This CDR3 has 16 amino acids. CDR1 is SGHRS and CDR2 is YFSETQ in the germline V gene. The CDR3 bases are TGCGCCAGCAGCTTGAACGCGGGACAGGGAATCTACGAGCAGTACTTC. Its translation: CASSLNAGQGIYEQYF.

The chain is built from TRBV28 and TRBJ1-5; TRBD1 agrees at 9 bases. V was pared by 2 bases and J by 4 bases, with 9 bases of the junction left unmatched. The CDR3 has 17 amino acids. CDR1 is MDHEN, CDR2 SYDVKM, per germline. This CDR3 reads CASSLIGSGTGNQPQHF. The DNA for the CDR3 is TGTGCCAGCAGTTTAATAGGATCCGGGACAGGGAATCAGCCCCAGCATTTT.

The V gene is TRBV5-5, the J gene TRBJ2-7; D is unclear. Germline loops: CDR1 SGHKS, CDR2 YYEKEE (reference sequence). CDR3 length: 14 residues. Trimming left V 1 base short and J 1 base short, with 9 bases between. CDR3 bases: TGTGCCAGCAGCTTGTTCCCAGGATCCTACGAGCAGTACTTC. This translates into CASSLFPGSYEQYF.

This chain connects TRBV11-2 to TRBJ2-5; D unresolved. V was trimmed by 4 bases and J by 7 bases, leaving 13 bases between them. The germline CDR1 and CDR2 sequences are SGHAT and FQNNGV. CDR3 size: 13 residues. The CDR3 sequence: CASSSDHYATQYF. CDR3 nucleotide sequence: TGTGCCAGCAGCTCAGACCACTATGCGACCCAGTACTTC.

The chain couples TRBV4-1 to TRBJ2-2; tentative D call: TRBD2 (5 bases). The CDR3 contains 15 residues. V was trimmed by 1 base and J by 4 bases, leaving 10 bases between them. CDR1 and CDR2 (germline): MGHRA, YSYEKL. CDR3 residues: CASSQVGVRTGELFF. In nucleotides, the CDR3 is TGCGCCAGCAGCCAAGTCGGGGTCCGCACCGGGGAGCTGTTTTTT.

The CDR3 protein is CASSQGQGNTGELFF. CDR3 DNA sequence: TGTGCCAGCAGCCAGGGACAGGGGAACACCGGGGAGCTGTTTTTT. The chain is built from TRBV11-2 and TRBJ2-2; 9 nucleotides align to TRBD1. In germline, CDR1 is SGHAT, CDR2 FQNNGV. This CDR3 comprises 15 residues. J was trimmed by 1 base and V by 5 bases; bases with no gene match: 2.

CDR3 coding DNA: TGTGCCAGCAGCTTCAGGGAGAGCAATCAGCCCCAGCATTTT. As protein: CASSFRESNQPQHF. The chain employs TRBV7-9 and TRBJ1-5, with D perhaps matching TRBD1 (5 bases). Trimming pared 3 bases from V and 1 base from J, leaving 7 bases between. The CDR3 contains 14 residues. Germline CDR1 is SEHNR and CDR2 is FQNEAQ (reference sequence).

CDR3 loop: CASSLTGGSVGEQFF. As DNA, the CDR3 is TGTGCCAGCAGCTTAACGGGGGGATCAGTAGGTGAGCAGTTCTTC. The chain couples TRBV11-2 to TRBJ2-1; 7 bases are a match to TRBD2. The J segment lost 9 bases and the V segment lost 2 bases, leaving 10 bases of the junction unmatched. This CDR3 comprises 15 residues. The germline V gene encodes CDR1 SGHAT and CDR2 FQNNGV. Complete variable domain (other parts from reference TRBV11-2 and TRBJ2-1): EAGVAQSPRYKIIEKRQSVAFWCNPISGHATLYWYQQILGQGPKLLIQFQNNGVVDDSQLPKDRFSAERLKGVDSTLKIQPAKLEDSAVYLCASSLTGGSVGEQFFGPGTRLTVL.

This chain uses TRBV18 with TRBJ2-3; D is unclear. V gave up 2 bases and J gave up 2 bases, with 8 bases separating them. This CDR3 has 14 residues. CDR1 KGHSH and CDR2 LQKENI come from the germline V gene. The CDR3 is CASSPKPATDTQYF. The DNA of the CDR3 is TGTGCCAGCTCACCAAAGCCAGCCACAGATACGCAGTATTTT. Combining the CDR3 with reference TRBV18 and TRBJ2-3 gives the whole variable domain NAGVMQNPRHLVRRRGQEARLRCSPMKGHSHVYWYRQLPEEGLKFMVYLQKENIIDESGMPKERFSAEFPKEGPSILRIQQVVRGDSAAYFCASSPKPATDTQYFGPGTRLTVL.

The gene calls are TRBV10-3 and TRBJ2-7; 7 bases fit TRBD2. The CDR3 has 16 amino acids. CDR1 is ENHRY, CDR2 SYGVKD, per germline. J lost 0 bases, V lost 4 bases, and 9 bases had no gene match. In nucleotides, the CDR3 is TGTGCCATCAGTGGTCTGGGGGGGGGTAGCTCCTACGAGCAGTACTTC. This codes for CAISGLGGGSSYEQYF.